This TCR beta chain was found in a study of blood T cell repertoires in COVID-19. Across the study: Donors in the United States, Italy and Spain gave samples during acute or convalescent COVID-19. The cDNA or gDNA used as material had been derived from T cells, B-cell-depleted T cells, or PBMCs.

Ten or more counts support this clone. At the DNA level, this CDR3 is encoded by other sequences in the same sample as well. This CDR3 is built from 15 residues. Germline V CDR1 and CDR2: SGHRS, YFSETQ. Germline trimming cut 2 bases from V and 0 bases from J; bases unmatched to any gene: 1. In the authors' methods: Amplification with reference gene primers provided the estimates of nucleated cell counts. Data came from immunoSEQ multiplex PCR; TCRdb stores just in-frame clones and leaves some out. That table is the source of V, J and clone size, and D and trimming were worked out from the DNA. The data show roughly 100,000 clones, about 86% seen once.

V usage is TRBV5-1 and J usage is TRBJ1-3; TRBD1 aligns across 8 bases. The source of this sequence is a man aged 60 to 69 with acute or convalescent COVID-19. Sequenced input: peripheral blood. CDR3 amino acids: CASSFGQGSGNTIYF. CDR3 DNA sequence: TGCGCCAGCAGCTTTGGACAGGGCTCTGGAAACACCATATATTTT.